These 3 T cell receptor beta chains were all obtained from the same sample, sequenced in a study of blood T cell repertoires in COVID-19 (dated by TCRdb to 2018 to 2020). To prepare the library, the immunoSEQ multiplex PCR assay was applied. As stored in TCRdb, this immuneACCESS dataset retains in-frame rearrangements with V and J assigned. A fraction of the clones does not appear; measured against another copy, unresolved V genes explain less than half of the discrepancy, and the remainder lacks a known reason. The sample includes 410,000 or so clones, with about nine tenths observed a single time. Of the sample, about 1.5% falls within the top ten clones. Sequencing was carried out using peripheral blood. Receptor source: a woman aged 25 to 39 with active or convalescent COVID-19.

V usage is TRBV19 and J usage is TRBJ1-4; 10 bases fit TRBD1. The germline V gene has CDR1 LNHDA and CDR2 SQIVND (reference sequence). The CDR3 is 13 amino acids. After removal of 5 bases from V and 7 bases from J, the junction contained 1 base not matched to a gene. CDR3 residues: CASSGTGVEKLFF. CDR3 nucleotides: TGTGCCAGTAGTGGGACAGGGGTTGAAAAACTGTTTTTT. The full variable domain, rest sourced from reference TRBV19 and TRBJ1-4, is DGGITQSPKYLFRKEGQNVTLSCEQNLNHDAMYWYRQDPGQGLRLIYYSQIVNDFQKGDIAEGYSVSREKKESFPLTVTSAQKNPTAFYLCASSGTGVEKLFFGSGTQLSVL.

CDR3 nucleotide sequence: TGCGCCAGCACGGGACTAGCGGGGGACTACGAGCAGTACTTC. Its protein is CASTGLAGDYEQYF. The V and J genes are TRBV5-1 and TRBJ2-7, with TRBD2 matching 14 bases. The CDR3 has 14 amino acids. Germline V gene data show CDR1 as SGHRS and CDR2 as YFSETQ. Germline trimming cut 6 bases from V and 3 bases from J; bases unmatched to any gene: 2.

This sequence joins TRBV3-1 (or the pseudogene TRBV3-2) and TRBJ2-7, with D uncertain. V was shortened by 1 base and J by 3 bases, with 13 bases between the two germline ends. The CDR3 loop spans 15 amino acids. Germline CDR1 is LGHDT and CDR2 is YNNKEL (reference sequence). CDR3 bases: TGTGCCAGCAGCCAAGTCGGGTTCATGTACTACGAGCAGTACTTC. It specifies CASSQVGFMYYEQYF.